Listed here is a single T cell receptor (beta chain). The sample is drawn from a study of blood T cell repertoires in COVID-19. V was pared by 5 bases and J by 2 bases, with 6 bases of the junction left unmatched. Germline V CDR1 and CDR2: ENHRY, SYGVKD. CDR3 length: 15 residues. Here immunoSEQ multiplex PCR was the method, and the copy in TCRdb shows in-frame clones only, minus some. The sample lists more than 150,000 clones, roughly 94% occurring once. What was sequenced was peripheral blood. This sequence joins TRBV10-3 and TRBJ2-3, with 8 positions matching TRBD2. This TCR derives from a man aged 25-40 years with COVID-19, enrolled during active disease. The CDR3 nucleotides read TGTGCCATCAGTAGTAGCGGGACCTACACAGATACGCAGTATTTT. Its translation: CAISSSGTYTDTQYF.